This T cell receptor (beta chain) was sequenced in a study of vaccination effects on CD4 cells after COVID-19. Whole-study results and caveats: By a late point after vaccination, infection- and vaccine-induced clones had shrunk markedly through clonal contraction. Convalescent patients numbered few in the study; early post-infection timepoints were missing entirely.

Comments on this clone: Its matching antigen is unknown.

Expansion of antigen-specific CD4+ T cells with viral peptide pools was carried out by the ViraFEST assay before sequencing. Cultured cells yielded isolated CD4+ T cells after 10 to 11 days. Participants received two doses of either the BNT162b2 or mRNA-1273 vaccine. Vaccine recipients, nucleocapsid antibody negative, had no prior SARS-CoV-2 infection. Researchers reported culturing two million PBMC in each well, adding 10 IU/ml IL-2 and roughly 10 ug/ml peptides. Germline trimming cut 4 bases from V and 5 bases from J; bases unmatched to any gene: 9. The germline gives CDR1 SGHRS, CDR2 YFSETQ. This CDR3 comprises 16 residues. TCRdb's copy holds only in-frame clones and misses some; the assay was immunoSEQ multiplex PCR. The sample yields about 59,000 clones, 60% to 80% seen once.

The source of this sequence is a human donor who received a COVID-19 vaccine. This rearrangement joins TRBV5-1 to TRBJ2-5; 12 bases are shared with TRBD1. Here the sequenced sample was CD4+ T cells from PBMCs cultured with HCoV-OC43 spike peptides, taken after COVID-19 vaccination. Described subset: HCoV-OC43 spike overlapping peptide pool stimulation. The CDR3 reads CASSPRGQGAGETQYF. In nucleotides, the CDR3 is TGCGCCAGCAGCCCGAGGGGACAGGGGGCCGGGGAGACCCAGTACTTC.